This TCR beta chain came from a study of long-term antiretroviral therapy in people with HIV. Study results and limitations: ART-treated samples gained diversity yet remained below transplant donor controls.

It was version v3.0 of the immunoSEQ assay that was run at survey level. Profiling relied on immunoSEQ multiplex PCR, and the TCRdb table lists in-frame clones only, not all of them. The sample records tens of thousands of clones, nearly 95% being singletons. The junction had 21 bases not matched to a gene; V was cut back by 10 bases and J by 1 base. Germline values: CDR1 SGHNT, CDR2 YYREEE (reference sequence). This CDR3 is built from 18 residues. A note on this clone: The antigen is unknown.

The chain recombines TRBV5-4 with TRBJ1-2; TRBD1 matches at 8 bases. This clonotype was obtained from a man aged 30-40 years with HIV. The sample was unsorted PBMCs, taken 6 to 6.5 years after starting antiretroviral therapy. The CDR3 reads CASMGFPGQDGLNYGYTF. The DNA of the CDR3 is TGTGCCTCAATGGGTTTTCCGGGACAGGACGGTCTTAACTATGGCTACACCTTC.